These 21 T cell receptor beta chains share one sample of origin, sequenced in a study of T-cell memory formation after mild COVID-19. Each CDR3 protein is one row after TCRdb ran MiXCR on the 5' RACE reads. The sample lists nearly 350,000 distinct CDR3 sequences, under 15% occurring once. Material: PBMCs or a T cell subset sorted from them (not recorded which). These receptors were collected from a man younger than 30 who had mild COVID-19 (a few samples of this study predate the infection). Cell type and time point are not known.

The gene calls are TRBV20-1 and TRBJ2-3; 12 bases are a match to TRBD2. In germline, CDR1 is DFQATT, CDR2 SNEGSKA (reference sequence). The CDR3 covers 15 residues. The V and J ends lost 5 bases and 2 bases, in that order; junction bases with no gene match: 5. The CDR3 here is CSAFRTSGDTDTQYF. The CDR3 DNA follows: TGCAGTGCTTTCCGGACTAGCGGGGACACAGATACGCAGTATTTT.

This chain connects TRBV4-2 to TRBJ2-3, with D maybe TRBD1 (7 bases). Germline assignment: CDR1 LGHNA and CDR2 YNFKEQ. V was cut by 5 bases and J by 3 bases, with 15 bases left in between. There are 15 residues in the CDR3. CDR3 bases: TGTGCCAGCAGCAAAGGAGGGACAGCGACAGATACGCAGTATTTT. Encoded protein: CASSKGGTATDTQYF.

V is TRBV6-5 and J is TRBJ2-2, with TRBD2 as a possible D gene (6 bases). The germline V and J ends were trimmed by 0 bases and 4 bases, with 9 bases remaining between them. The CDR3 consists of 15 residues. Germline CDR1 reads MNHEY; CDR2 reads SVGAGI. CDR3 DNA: TGTGCCAGCAGTTACTCGGGGGGAAGCACCGGGGAGCTGTTTTTT. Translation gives CASSYSGGSTGELFF.

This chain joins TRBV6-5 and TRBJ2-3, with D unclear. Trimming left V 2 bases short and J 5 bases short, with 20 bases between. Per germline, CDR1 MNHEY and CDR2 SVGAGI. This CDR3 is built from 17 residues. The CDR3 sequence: CASSYLTDTGWRDTQYF. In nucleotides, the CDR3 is TGTGCCAGCAGTTACCTCACCGACACCGGGTGGAGAGATACGCAGTATTTT.

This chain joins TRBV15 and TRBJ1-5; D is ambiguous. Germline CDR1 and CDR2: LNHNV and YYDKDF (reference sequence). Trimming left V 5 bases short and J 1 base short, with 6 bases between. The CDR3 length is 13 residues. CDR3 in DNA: TGTGCCACCAGCCCGGGGAGCAATCAGCCCCAGCATTTT. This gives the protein CATSPGSNQPQHF.

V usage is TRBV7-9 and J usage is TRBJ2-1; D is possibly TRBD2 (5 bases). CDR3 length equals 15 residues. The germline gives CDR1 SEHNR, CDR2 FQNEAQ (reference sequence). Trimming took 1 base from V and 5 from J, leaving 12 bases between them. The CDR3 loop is CASSLVLGSNNEQFF. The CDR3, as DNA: TGTGCCAGCAGCTTAGTACTGGGGAGTAACAATGAGCAGTTCTTC.

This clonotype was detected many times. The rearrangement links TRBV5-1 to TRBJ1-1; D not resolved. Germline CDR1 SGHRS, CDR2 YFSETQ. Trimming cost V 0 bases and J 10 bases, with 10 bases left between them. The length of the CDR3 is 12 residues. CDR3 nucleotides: TGCGCCAGCAGCTTGGAGCGGGATCGAGCTTTCTTT. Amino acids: CASSLERDRAFF.

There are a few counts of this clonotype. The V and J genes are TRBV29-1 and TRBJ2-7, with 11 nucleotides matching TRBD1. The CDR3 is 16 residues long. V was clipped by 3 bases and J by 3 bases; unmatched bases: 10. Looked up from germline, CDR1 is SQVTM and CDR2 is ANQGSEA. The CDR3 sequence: CSVDGTPGQGGYEQYF. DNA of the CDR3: TGCAGCGTTGACGGTACACCGGGACAGGGGGGCTACGAGCAGTACTTC.

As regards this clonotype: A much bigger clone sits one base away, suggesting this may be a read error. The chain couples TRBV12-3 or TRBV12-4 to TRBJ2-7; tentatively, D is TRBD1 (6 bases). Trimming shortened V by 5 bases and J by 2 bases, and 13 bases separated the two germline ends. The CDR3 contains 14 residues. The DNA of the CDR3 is TGTGCCAGCAGTCCGAAAGGGGGAGCCTACGAGCAGTACGTC. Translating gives CASSPKGGAYEQYV.

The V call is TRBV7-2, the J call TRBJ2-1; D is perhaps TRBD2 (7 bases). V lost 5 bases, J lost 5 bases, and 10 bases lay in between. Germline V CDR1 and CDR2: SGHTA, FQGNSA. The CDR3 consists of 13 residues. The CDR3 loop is CASSRGAHNEQFF. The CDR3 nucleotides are TGTGCCAGCAGCCGGGGGGCGCACAATGAGCAGTTCTTC.

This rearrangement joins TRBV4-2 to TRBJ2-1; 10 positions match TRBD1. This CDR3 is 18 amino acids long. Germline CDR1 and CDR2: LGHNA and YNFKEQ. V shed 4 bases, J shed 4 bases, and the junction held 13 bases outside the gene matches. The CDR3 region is CASSRGQGPLAWYNEQFF. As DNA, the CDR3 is TGTGCCAGCAGCCGGGGACAGGGGCCCTTGGCTTGGTACAATGAGCAGTTCTTC.

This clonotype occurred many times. The CDR3 spells CSARLNNEKLFF. The CDR3 nucleotides are TGCAGTGCTAGATTGAACAATGAAAAACTGTTTTTT. This chain links TRBV20-1 with TRBJ1-4; D is uncertain. Germline V gene data show CDR1 as DFQATT and CDR2 as SNEGSKA (reference sequence). The CDR3 extends over 12 amino acids. The V end lost 2 bases, the J end lost 5 bases, and 6 bases lay between the germline ends.

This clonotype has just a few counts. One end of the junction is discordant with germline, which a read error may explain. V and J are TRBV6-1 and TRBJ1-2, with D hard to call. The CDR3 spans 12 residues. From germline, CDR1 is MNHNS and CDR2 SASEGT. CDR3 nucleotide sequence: TGTGCCAGCAGTGAAAACAGCTATCGCTACACCTTC. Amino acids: CASSENSYRYTF.

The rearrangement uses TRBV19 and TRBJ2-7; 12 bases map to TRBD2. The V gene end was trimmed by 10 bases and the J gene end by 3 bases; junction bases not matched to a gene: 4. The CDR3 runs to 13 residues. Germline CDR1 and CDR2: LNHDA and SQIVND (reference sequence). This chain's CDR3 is CATRTSGDYEQYF. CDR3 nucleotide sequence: TGTGCCACCCGGACTAGCGGGGACTACGAGCAGTACTTC.

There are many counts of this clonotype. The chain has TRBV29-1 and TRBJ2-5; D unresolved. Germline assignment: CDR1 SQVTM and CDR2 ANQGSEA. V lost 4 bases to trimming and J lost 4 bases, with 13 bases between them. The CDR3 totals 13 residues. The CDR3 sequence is CSVAPAAGETQYF. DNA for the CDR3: TGCAGCGTTGCGCCGGCCGCCGGAGAGACCCAGTACTTC.

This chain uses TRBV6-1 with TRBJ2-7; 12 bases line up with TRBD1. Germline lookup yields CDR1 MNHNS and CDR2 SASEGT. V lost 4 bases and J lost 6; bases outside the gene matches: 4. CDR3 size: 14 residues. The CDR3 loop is CASSVRDRGREQYV. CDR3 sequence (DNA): TGTGCCAGCAGTGTCCGGGACAGGGGGCGCGAGCAGTACGTC.

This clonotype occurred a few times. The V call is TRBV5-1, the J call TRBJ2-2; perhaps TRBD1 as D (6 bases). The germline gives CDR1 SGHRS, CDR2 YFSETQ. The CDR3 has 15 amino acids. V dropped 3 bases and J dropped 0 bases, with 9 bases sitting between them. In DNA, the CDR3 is TGCGCCAGCAGCTCCGGGACACCGAACACCGGGGAGCTGTTTTTT. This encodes CASSSGTPNTGELFF.

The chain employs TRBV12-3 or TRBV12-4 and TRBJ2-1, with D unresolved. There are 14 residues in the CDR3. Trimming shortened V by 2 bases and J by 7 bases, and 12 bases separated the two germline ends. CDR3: CASSLRRGRNEQFF. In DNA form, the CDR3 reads TGTGCCAGCAGTTTACGGCGAGGCCGGAATGAGCAGTTCTTC.

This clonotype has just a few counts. The DNA of the CDR3 is TGTGCCAGCAGCTTATCAGGCATGAACACTGAAGCTTTCTTT. Translating it yields CASSLSGMNTEAFF. The chain combines TRBV7-3 with TRBJ1-1; D is unclear. Trimming took off 2 bases at V and 0 bases at J, with 7 bases between the two ends. The CDR3 totals 14 residues. Germline values: CDR1 SGHTA, CDR2 FQGTGA.

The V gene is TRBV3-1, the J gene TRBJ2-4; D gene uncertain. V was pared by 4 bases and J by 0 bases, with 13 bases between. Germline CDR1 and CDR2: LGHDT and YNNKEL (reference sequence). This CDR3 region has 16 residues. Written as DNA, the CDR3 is TGTGCCAGCAGCCCTATTTTCCCTACAGCCAAAAACATTCAGTACTTC. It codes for CASSPIFPTAKNIQYF.

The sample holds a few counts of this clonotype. CDR3 sequence reads: CASTLAGSNEQFF. The CDR3 DNA is TGTGCCTCCACCCTAGCGGGGAGCAATGAGCAGTTCTTC. This chain uses TRBV10-3 with TRBJ2-1; TRBD2 matches 9 bases. Unmatched junction bases numbered 8, after V lost 11 bases and J lost 6 bases. The V gene's germline CDR1 is ENHRY and CDR2 SYGVKD. The CDR3 contains 13 residues.